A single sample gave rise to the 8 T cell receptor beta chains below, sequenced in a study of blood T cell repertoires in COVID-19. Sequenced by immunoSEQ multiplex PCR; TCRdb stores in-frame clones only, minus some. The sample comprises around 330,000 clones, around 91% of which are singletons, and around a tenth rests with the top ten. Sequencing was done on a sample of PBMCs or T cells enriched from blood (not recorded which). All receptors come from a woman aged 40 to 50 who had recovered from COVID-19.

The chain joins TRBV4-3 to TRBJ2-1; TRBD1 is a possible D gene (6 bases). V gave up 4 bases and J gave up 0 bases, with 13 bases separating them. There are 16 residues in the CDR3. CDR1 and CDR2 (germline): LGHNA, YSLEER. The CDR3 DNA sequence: TGCGCCAGCAGCCCCGGGACAACCAGCTCCTACAATGAGCAGTTCTTC. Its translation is CASSPGTTSSYNEQFF.

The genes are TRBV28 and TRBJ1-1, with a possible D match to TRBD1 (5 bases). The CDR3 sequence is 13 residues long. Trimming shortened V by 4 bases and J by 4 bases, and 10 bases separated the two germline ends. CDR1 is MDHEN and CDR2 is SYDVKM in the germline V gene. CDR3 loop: CASSYGAATEAFF. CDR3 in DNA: TGTGCCAGCAGTTATGGGGCAGCCACTGAAGCTTTCTTT.

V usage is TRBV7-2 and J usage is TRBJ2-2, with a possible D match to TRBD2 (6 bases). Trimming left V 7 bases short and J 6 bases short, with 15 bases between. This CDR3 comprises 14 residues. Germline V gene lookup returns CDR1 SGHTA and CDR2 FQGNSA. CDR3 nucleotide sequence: TGTGCCAGCAACCTTGGACGGGACTCCGGGGAGCTGTTTTTT. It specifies CASNLGRDSGELFF.

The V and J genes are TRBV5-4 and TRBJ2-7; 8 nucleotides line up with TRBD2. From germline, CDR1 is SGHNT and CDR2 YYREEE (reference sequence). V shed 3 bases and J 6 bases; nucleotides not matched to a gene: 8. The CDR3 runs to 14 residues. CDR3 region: CASSSGGGMREQYF. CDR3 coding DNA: TGTGCCAGCAGCTCGGGCGGGGGGATGCGCGAGCAGTACTTC.

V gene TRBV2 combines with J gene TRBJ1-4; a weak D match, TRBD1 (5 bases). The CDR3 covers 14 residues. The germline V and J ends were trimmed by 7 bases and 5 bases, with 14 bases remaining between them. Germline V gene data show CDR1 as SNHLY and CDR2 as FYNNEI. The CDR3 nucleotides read TGTGCCAGCAAATCGGGCAGGGCGAATGAAAAACTGTTTTTT. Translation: CASKSGRANEKLFF.

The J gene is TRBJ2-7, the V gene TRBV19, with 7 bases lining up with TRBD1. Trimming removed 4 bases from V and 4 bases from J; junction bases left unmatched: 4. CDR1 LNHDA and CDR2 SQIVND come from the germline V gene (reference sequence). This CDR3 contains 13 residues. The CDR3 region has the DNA TGTGCCAGTAGTAGGGACAGCTCATACGAGCAGTACTTC. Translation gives CASSRDSSYEQYF. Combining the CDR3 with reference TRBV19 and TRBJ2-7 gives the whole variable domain DGGITQSPKYLFRKEGQNVTLSCEQNLNHDAMYWYRQDPGQGLRLIYYSQIVNDFQKGDIAEGYSVSREKKESFPLTVTSAQKNPTAFYLCASSRDSSYEQYFGPGTRLTVT.

The CDR3 DNA reads TGTGCCAGTAGTGCGGCAGGGCGGAGTGGGACCCAGTACTTC. Its translation is CASSAAGRSGTQYF. V and J are TRBV19 and TRBJ2-5, with D perhaps TRBD1 (5 bases). Germline lookup yields CDR1 LNHDA and CDR2 SQIVND (reference sequence). Trimming pared 5 bases from V and 7 bases from J, leaving 17 bases between. The CDR3 spans 14 residues.

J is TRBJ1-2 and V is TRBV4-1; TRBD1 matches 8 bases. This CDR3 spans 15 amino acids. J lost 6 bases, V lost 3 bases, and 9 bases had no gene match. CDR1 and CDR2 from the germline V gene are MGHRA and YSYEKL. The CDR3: CASSQIDRGINGYTF. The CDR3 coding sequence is TGCGCCAGCAGCCAGATAGACAGGGGCATTAATGGCTACACCTTC.